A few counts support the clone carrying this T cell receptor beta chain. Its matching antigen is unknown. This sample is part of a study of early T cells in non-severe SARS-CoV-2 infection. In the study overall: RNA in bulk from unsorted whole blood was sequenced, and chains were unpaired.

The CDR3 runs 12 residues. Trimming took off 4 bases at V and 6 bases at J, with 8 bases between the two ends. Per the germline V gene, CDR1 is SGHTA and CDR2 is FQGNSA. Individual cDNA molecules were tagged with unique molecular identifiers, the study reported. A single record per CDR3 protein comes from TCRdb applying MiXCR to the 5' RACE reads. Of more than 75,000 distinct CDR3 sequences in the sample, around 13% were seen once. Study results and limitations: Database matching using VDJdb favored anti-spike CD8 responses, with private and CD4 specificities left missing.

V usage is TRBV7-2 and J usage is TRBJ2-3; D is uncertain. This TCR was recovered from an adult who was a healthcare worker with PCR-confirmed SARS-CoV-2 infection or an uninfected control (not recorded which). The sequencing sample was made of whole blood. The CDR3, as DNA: TGTGCCAGCAGCTCAGTGCCGGATACGCAGTATTTT. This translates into CASSSVPDTQYF.